The 26 T cell receptor beta chains reported below all come from one sample, sequenced in a study of human thymus T cells. TCRdb keeps only in-frame clones here, not all; method: immunoSEQ multiplex PCR. The sample carries roughly 60,000 clones, 94% recorded once. Specimen: blood. The receptors derive from a boy in the first two years of life with a congenital heart defect but otherwise immunologically healthy.

This chain links TRBV19 with TRBJ2-6; TRBD1 matches 7 bases. This CDR3 is built from 18 residues. The germline V gene encodes CDR1 LNHDA and CDR2 SQIVND (reference sequence). The V segment lost 2 bases and the J segment 0 bases; nucleotides outside the gene matches: 7. The CDR3 coding sequence is TGTGCCAGTAGTATACGGACAGGCGACCGCTCTGGGGCCAACGTCCTGACTTTC. This encodes CASSIRTGDRSGANVLTF.

The rearrangement joins TRBV6-1 to TRBJ2-1; 10 bases line up with TRBD2. The V segment lost 2 bases and the J segment 2 bases; nucleotides outside the gene matches: 6. The CDR3 runs to 17 residues. Germline V gene data show CDR1 as MNHNS and CDR2 as SASEGT. CDR3 sequence reads: CASSESHSGRPYNEQFF. The CDR3 DNA sequence: TGTGCCAGCAGTGAATCCCATAGCGGGAGGCCCTACAATGAGCAGTTCTTC.

This clone occurred once. The V and J genes are TRBV4-3 and TRBJ1-5; D not resolved. In germline, CDR1 is LGHNA, CDR2 YSLEER. Trimming shortened V by 0 bases and J by 7 bases, and 7 bases separated the two germline ends. This CDR3 contains 13 residues. The CDR3 sequence is CASSQDPGQPQHF. DNA for the CDR3: TGCGCCAGCAGCCAAGATCCCGGACAGCCCCAGCATTTT.

This chain joins TRBV5-1 and TRBJ2-1, with D maybe TRBD2 (6 bases). CDR1 is SGHRS, CDR2 YFSETQ, per germline. This CDR3 has 13 residues. V dropped 2 bases and J dropped 3 bases, with 6 bases sitting between them. CDR3 DNA: TGCGCCAGCAGCTTCGGGGGCTACAATGAGCAGTTCTTC. The encoded protein is CASSFGGYNEQFF.

CDR3: CASSLGLPRGGNEQFF. The CDR3 nucleotides read TGTGCCAGCAGCTTAGGACTACCCCGAGGGGGTAATGAGCAGTTCTTC. V gene TRBV7-2 combines with J gene TRBJ2-1, with D possibly matching TRBD1 (6 bases). Trimming left V 1 base short and J 7 bases short, with 17 bases between. The CDR3 extends over 16 amino acids. Germline CDR1 and CDR2: SGHTA and FQGNSA. The full variable domain, rest sourced from reference TRBV7-2 and TRBJ2-1, is GAGVSQSPSNKVTEKGKDVELRCDPISGHTALYWYRQSLGQGLEFLIYFQGNSAPDKSGLPSDRFSAERTGGSVSTLTIQRTQQEDSAVYLCASSLGLPRGGNEQFFGPGTRLTVL.

This clone has only one observation. This rearrangement joins TRBV7-8 to TRBJ1-1; D not certain. V lost 0 bases, J lost 8 bases, and 10 bases lay in between. CDR3 length: 13 residues. Germline lookup yields CDR1 SGHVS and CDR2 FQNEAQ. This CDR3 is CASSLARKEEAFF. Written as DNA, the CDR3 is TGTGCCAGCAGCTTAGCGCGGAAAGAGGAAGCTTTCTTT.

The V and J genes are TRBV7-2 and TRBJ1-2; D is unclear. V lost 0 bases and J lost 2, with 4 bases in between. Per germline, CDR1 SGHTA and CDR2 FQGNSA. The CDR3 totals 13 residues. Written as DNA, the CDR3 is TGTGCCAGCAGCTTAGCAGGAAACTATGGCTACACCTTC. This codes for CASSLAGNYGYTF.

The chain links TRBV6-1 to TRBJ1-1; 7 positions agree with TRBD1. The CDR3 runs 12 residues. Looked up from germline, CDR1 is MNHNS and CDR2 is SASEGT. V lost 6 bases, J lost 4 bases, and 2 bases stayed unmatched. As DNA, the CDR3 is TGTGCCAGCAGAGCAGGGGGCACTGAAGCTTTCTTT. Translation: CASRAGGTEAFF.

The chain combines TRBV6-4 with TRBJ2-1; 7 nucleotides align to TRBD2. The CDR3 has 16 residues. With V trimmed by 4 bases and J by 4 bases, 10 bases remained unmatched. Germline V gene sequence: CDR1 MRHNA, CDR2 SNTAGT. The CDR3 reads CASSVRGGSPYNEQFF. Written as DNA, the CDR3 is TGTGCCAGCAGTGTAAGGGGCGGGAGTCCGTACAATGAGCAGTTCTTC.

The rearrangement joins TRBV7-9 to TRBJ2-1; D possibly corresponds to TRBD1 (6 bases). Between the trimmed V and J ends, which lost 4 bases and 7 bases, there was a span of 11 bases. This CDR3 has 13 amino acids. Germline assignment: CDR1 SEHNR and CDR2 FQNEAQ (reference sequence). DNA for the CDR3: TGTGCCAGCAGCTCGGCAGGGGCGAATGAGCAGTTCTTC. Its protein product is CASSSAGANEQFF.

The gene calls are TRBV7-2 and TRBJ2-1; D uncertain. Germline loops: CDR1 SGHTA, CDR2 FQGNSA. This CDR3 is 15 amino acids long. The V end lost 1 base, the J end lost 0 bases, and 7 bases lay between the germline ends. CDR3 bases: TGTGCCAGCAGCTTAGGGCCTAGCTCCTACAATGAGCAGTTCTTC. Protein sequence: CASSLGPSSYNEQFF.

The chain couples TRBV6-6 to TRBJ2-7; no clear D gene. Per the germline V gene, CDR1 is MNHNY and CDR2 is SVGAGI (reference sequence). Trimming removed 6 bases at V and 2 bases at J, with 17 bases between. The CDR3 spans 15 residues. CDR3 protein: CASRDDKFLPYEQYF. Written as DNA, the CDR3 is TGTGCCAGCAGGGATGACAAGTTTCTTCCCTACGAGCAGTACTTC.

The chain has TRBV23-1 and TRBJ2-3; 8 nucleotides align to TRBD1. Being an ORF, TRBV23-1 has a function that is uncertain. Germline trimming cut 3 bases from V and 2 bases from J; bases unmatched to any gene: 7. This CDR3 is built from 16 residues. The CDR3: CASSHQDREDTDTQYF. CDR3 DNA: TGCGCCAGCAGTCACCAGGACAGGGAAGACACAGATACGCAGTATTTT.

The chain has TRBV19 and TRBJ1-1; TRBD1 matches at 9 bases. From germline, CDR1 is LNHDA and CDR2 SQIVND (reference sequence). V lost 4 bases, J lost 4 bases, and 4 bases stayed unmatched. The CDR3 consists of 14 residues. The CDR3 sequence: CASSTRTGATEAFF. In nucleotides, the CDR3 is TGTGCCAGTAGTACTAGGACAGGGGCCACTGAAGCTTTCTTT.

CDR3 region: CASSLHRVGYGYTF. The CDR3 region has the DNA TGTGCCAGCAGTTTGCACAGGGTAGGGTATGGCTACACCTTC. The chain links TRBV27 to TRBJ1-2; D might be TRBD1 (6 bases). Germline V gene data show CDR1 as MNHEY and CDR2 as SMNVEV (reference sequence). Trimming removed 3 bases at V and 5 bases at J, with 13 bases between. CDR3 length: 14 residues.

V gene TRBV15 combines with J gene TRBJ2-3; D unclear. V lost 4 bases and J 2 bases, leaving 13 bases between the germline ends. The CDR3 has 15 amino acids. Germline V lookup: CDR1 LNHNV, CDR2 YYDKDF (reference sequence). The CDR3 bases are TGTGCCACCAGCACGGATCCCAAAGCCACAGATACGCAGTATTTT. Amino acids: CATSTDPKATDTQYF.

This clone was seen once. V gene TRBV19 combines with J gene TRBJ2-5, with a tentative D call TRBD1 (7 bases). Trimming pared 9 bases from V and 5 bases from J, leaving 13 bases between. CDR1 LNHDA and CDR2 SQIVND come from the germline V gene (reference sequence). The CDR3 runs 12 residues. Here the CDR3 reads CASSGGGETQYF. In DNA, the CDR3 is TGTGCCAGCTCAGGGGGAGGTGAGACCCAGTACTTC. Full variable domain (outside the CDR3, taken from reference TRBV19 and TRBJ2-5): DGGITQSPKYLFRKEGQNVTLSCEQNLNHDAMYWYRQDPGQGLRLIYYSQIVNDFQKGDIAEGYSVSREKKESFPLTVTSAQKNPTAFYLCASSGGGETQYFGPGTRLLVL.

The chain joins TRBV5-1 to TRBJ2-7; 8 bases fit TRBD2. With 1 base clipped from V and 0 bases from J, the junction kept 0 bases outside the gene matches. Germline V gene lookup returns CDR1 SGHRS and CDR2 YFSETQ. The CDR3 length is 14 residues. CDR3 residues: CASSLSGSSYEQYF. The CDR3 region has the DNA TGCGCCAGCAGCTTGAGCGGGAGCTCCTACGAGCAGTACTTC. The full variable domain, with the rest looked up from reference TRBV5-1 and TRBJ2-7, is KAGVTQTPRYLIKTRGQQVTLSCSPISGHRSVSWYQQTPGQGLQFLFEYFSETQRNKGNFPGRFSGRQFSNSRSEMNVSTLELGDSALYLCASSLSGSSYEQYFGPGTRLTVT.

This chain links TRBV6-6 with TRBJ1-1; TRBD1 might be the D (5 bases). The germline gives CDR1 MNHNY, CDR2 SVGAGI (reference sequence). V was shortened by 6 bases and J by 8 bases, with 16 bases between the two germline ends. The CDR3 runs 13 residues. CDR3 bases: TGTGCCAGCAGCCTTCCAGGGAGTGAGGAAGCTTTCTTT. This sequence encodes CASSLPGSEEAFF.

The J gene is TRBJ2-3, the V gene TRBV4-1; D gene unclear. Germline V gives CDR1 MGHRA, CDR2 YSYEKL. This CDR3 comprises 13 residues. Trimming removed 0 bases at V and 4 bases at J, with 5 bases between. For the CDR3, the DNA is TGCGCCAGCAGCCAAGAAGTTCCAGATACGCAGTATTTT. Translating gives CASSQEVPDTQYF.

The chain combines TRBV5-1 with TRBJ2-3; D is ambiguous. With 0 bases removed from V and 0 bases from J, the gap between germline ends came to 11 bases. The CDR3 runs to 16 residues. The germline V gene encodes CDR1 SGHRS and CDR2 YFSETQ. DNA for the CDR3: TGCGCCAGCAGCTTGGCTGGGGTTTCTAGCACAGATACGCAGTATTTT. It is translated as CASSLAGVSSTDTQYF. The whole variable domain, filled in from reference TRBV5-1 and TRBJ2-3, reads KAGVTQTPRYLIKTRGQQVTLSCSPISGHRSVSWYQQTPGQGLQFLFEYFSETQRNKGNFPGRFSGRQFSNSRSEMNVSTLELGDSALYLCASSLAGVSSTDTQYFGPGTRLTVL.

The chain uses TRBV4-1 and TRBJ2-7, with D possibly matching TRBD2 (6 bases). V lost 0 bases, J lost 0 bases, and 9 bases lay in between. The CDR3 runs to 15 residues. Per the germline V gene, CDR1 is MGHRA and CDR2 is YSYEKL. In DNA form, the CDR3 reads TGCGCCAGCAGCCAAGAGGCCGGGAGCTCCTACGAGCAGTACTTC. Its translation is CASSQEAGSSYEQYF.

The gene calls are TRBV5-7 and TRBJ1-2, with TRBD1 as a possible D gene (6 bases). TRBV5-7 is marked as an open reading frame, function uncertain. Trimming stripped 4 bases from V and 4 bases from J, with 17 bases between. The length of the CDR3 is 15 residues. This chain's CDR3 is CASSDDKGGFYGYTF. The CDR3 DNA sequence: TGTGCCAGCAGCGACGACAAAGGGGGGTTCTATGGCTACACCTTC.

The genes are TRBV6-1 and TRBJ2-7, with D perhaps TRBD1 (5 bases). Between the trimmed V and J ends, which lost 6 bases and 2 bases, there was a span of 14 bases. The CDR3 runs to 14 residues. Germline CDR1 and CDR2: MNHNS and SASEGT. CDR3 DNA: TGTGCCAGCAGCTTAGACAGAGCCGCCTACGAGCAGTACTTC. Protein sequence: CASSLDRAAYEQYF.

This clone was observed once. The chain joins TRBV5-1 to TRBJ1-5; a weak D match, TRBD1 (6 bases). The germline CDR1 and CDR2 sequences are SGHRS and YFSETQ. The CDR3 covers 15 residues. Trimming took off 2 bases at V and 8 bases at J, with 17 bases between the two ends. The CDR3 DNA reads TGCGCCAGCAGCTTACAGGGACAAGCCGGGGAGCCCCAGCATTTT. As protein: CASSLQGQAGEPQHF.

This chain connects TRBV5-1 to TRBJ2-3, with D hard to call. V was clipped by 4 bases and J by 2 bases, with 17 bases between them. The CDR3 length is 16 residues. Per germline, CDR1 SGHRS and CDR2 YFSETQ. CDR3 coding DNA: TGCGCCAGCAGCCGTGGACCGCTCCAATTCACAGATACGCAGTATTTT. Amino acids: CASSRGPLQFTDTQYF.